Presented here are 3 T cell receptor beta chains from one specimen sequenced in a study of T-cell reconstitution after alpha-beta-depleted transplantation in children. Researchers prepared the TCRbeta library using unique molecular identifiers, the study reports. One entry per CDR3 protein results from TCRdb running MiXCR on the PCR reads. The sample holds about 290,000 distinct CDR3 sequences, over 7% seen once. Their recognized antigens are unknown. Notes on the study in general: Diversity and T-cell counts at one year after transplant derived mostly from new T cells.

Source: peripheral blood, taken 360 days after TCRalphabeta/CD19-depleted stem cell transplant. All receptors come from a female patient aged 2 to 10 who had a stem cell transplant for Fanconi anemia, so the T cells may come from the graft donor.

This clonotype came up a few times. The chain couples TRBV12-3 or TRBV12-4 to TRBJ2-5, with 7 positions matching TRBD1. The CDR3 runs to 15 residues. V gave up 4 bases and J gave up 3 bases; unmatched junction bases: 8. CDR3 sequence: CASSSPWDSKETQYF. The CDR3 DNA reads TGTGCCAGCAGTTCGCCTTGGGACAGCAAAGAGACCCAGTACTTC.

This clonotype was recorded a few times. This sequence joins TRBV20-1 and TRBJ2-5; the D is unclear. CDR3 length: 11 amino acids. Germline V gene data show CDR1 as DFQATT and CDR2 as SNEGSKA (reference sequence). Trimming took off 4 bases at V and 5 bases at J, with 8 bases between the two ends. CDR3 nucleotide sequence: TGCAGTGCTAATACAAGGGAGACCCAGTACTTC. Translating gives CSANTRETQYF.

The V and J genes are TRBV7-3 and TRBJ2-2, with D hard to call. CDR1 SGHTA and CDR2 FQGTGA come from the germline V gene. CDR3 size: 15 residues. The V end was cut by 7 bases, the J end by 1 base, with 13 bases between. CDR3 sequence (DNA): TGTGCCAGCACCAGACCGGACCTGAACACCGGGGAGCTGTTTTTT. Its protein product is CASTRPDLNTGELFF.